This TCR beta chain was found in a study of OX40 agonist ivuxolimab in advanced cancers. Study-level information: The study treated patients with ivuxolimab, an agonistic anti-OX40 (CD134) antibody. Findings of the study overall: Still undetermined is the antigen specificity of the expanded peripheral T cells. CD4+ T cells averaged fewer expanded clones than CD8+ T cells.

Comments on this clone: The antigen remains undetermined.

The CDR3 contains 13 residues. V dropped 10 bases and J dropped 3; count of bases not matched to a gene: 6. Germline CDR1 is ENHRY and CDR2 is SYGVKD. Clones were read by immunoSEQ multiplex PCR, and TCRdb kept only the in-frame ones, dropping some. Here the sample spans about 82,000 clones, about 86% being singletons. The receptor was derived from an adult with an advanced solid tumor such as melanoma, head and neck, liver or kidney cancer. This chain joins TRBV10-3 and TRBJ1-1; 9 bases map to TRBD1. The sequenced sample was CD4+ or CD8+ T cells sorted from blood, obtained in a trial of the OX40 agonist ivuxolimab. The CDR3 nucleotides are TGTGCCACCGAGGACAGGGGATACACTGAAGCTTTCTTT. Encoded protein: CATEDRGYTEAFF.